This T cell receptor (beta chain) was sequenced in a study of T cells in Graves' hyperthyroidism and ophthalmopathy. The study left out patients who had uncontrolled infection, other autoimmune disease, pregnancy or lactation. CDR3 length equals 15 residues. Germline V lookup: CDR1 MNHEY, CDR2 SVGEGT. V lost 9 bases and J lost 3, with 18 bases in between. Amplification targeted TCR beta CDR3 regions from RNA transcripts. A set of HTBI primers served as the primers for a first-round RT-PCR of the TCR CDR3. Each CDR3 protein is one row after TCRdb ran MiXCR on the multiplex PCR reads. In the table there are roughly 420,000 distinct CDR3 sequences, approximately 14% of which are singletons.

The receptor comes from a woman between 18 and 29 years old with Graves' hyperthyroidism. The chain links TRBV6-2 or TRBV6-3 to TRBJ2-1; the D is unclear. The sample was blood. The DNA for the CDR3 is TGTGCCAGTAGAACCGGGCCAATAAACTACAATGAGCAGTTCTTC. This translates into CASRTGPINYNEQFF.